This TCR beta chain stems from a study of cytomegalovirus exposure and HLA in healthy donors. The study, taken as a whole, reports: Cytomegalovirus association was assigned to over 150 TCR beta chains.

The PCR made use of 60 Vbeta and 13 Jbeta primers. Profiled with immunoSEQ multiplex PCR; TCRdb holds only in-frame clones, not every one. The sample lists some 140,000 clones, about 74% occurring once. Germline CDR1 is GTSNPN and CDR2 is SVGIG (reference sequence). The CDR3 consists of 14 residues. Trimming took 0 bases from V and 2 from J; bases not matched to a gene: 3. For this clone: What it binds is not known.

The sequence derives from a man between 40 and 49 years old in good health and CMV-seronegative. Sequencing was done on a sample of PBMCs. This sequence joins TRBV30 and TRBJ2-5; 7 bases are a match to TRBD1. CDR3 nucleotides: TGTGCCTGGAGTGTAGTGGGACAGCAAGAGACCCAGTACTTC. As protein: CAWSVVGQQETQYF.